This T cell receptor (beta chain) was sequenced for a study of T cells after yellow fever vaccination. Overall study context: For low cell numbers, libraries were made with SMART-Seq v4 Ultra Low Input.

Conversion of TCR transcripts into cDNA relied on 5'RACE template switching, which added a universal primer site and UMIs. TCRdb used MiXCR to reprocess the 5' RACE reads, holding one entry per CDR3 protein. The sample consists of hundreds of thousands of distinct CDR3 sequences, about 14% of them appearing once. This clonotype was seen a handful of times. Its antigen is undetermined. Overall study results and limits: Among all clonotypes, a small share was observed in both CD4 and CD8 compartments. Subsequent booster samples again held most clones from primary vaccination (96% CD4, about 85% CD8).

This CDR3 is 17 amino acids long. The V gene's germline CDR1 is WNHNN and CDR2 SYGVQD (reference sequence). Trimming at V came to 5 bases and at J to 3 bases, leaving 11 bases not matched to a gene. The clonotype was recovered from a man younger than 40 who received the YFV17D yellow fever vaccine. The sequences come from PBMCs, collected on the day of the yellow fever booster vaccination. V and J are TRBV10-1 and TRBJ2-2; 8 positions match TRBD1. The CDR3 loop reads CASSPSPGQGDTGELFF. The CDR3 DNA follows: TGCGCCAGCAGTCCTAGCCCCGGACAGGGTGACACCGGGGAGCTGTTTTTT.